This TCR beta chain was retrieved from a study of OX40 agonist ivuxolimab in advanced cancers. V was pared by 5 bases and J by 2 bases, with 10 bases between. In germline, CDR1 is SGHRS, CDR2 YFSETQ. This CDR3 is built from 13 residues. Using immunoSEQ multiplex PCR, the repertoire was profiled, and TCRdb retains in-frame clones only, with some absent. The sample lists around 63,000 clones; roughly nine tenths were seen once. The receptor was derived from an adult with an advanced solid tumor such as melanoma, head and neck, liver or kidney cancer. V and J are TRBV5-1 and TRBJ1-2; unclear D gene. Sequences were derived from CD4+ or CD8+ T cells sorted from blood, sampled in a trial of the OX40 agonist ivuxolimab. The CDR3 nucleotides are TGCGCCAGCAGTGATTGGCAGAACTATGGCTACACCTTC. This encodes CASSDWQNYGYTF.